This T cell receptor (beta chain) is drawn from a study of OX40 agonist ivuxolimab in advanced cancers. Regarding the study as a whole: Clonal expansion was seen in CD4+ and CD8+ blood T cells by week 6 at 0.1 to 3.0 mg/kg. Expanded clones were, on average, more numerous among CD8+ T cells than CD4+.

This table comes from immunoSEQ multiplex PCR, and its TCRdb copy is limited to in-frame clones, with some not included. The sample lists some 90,000 clones; approximately 87% were seen once. Blood was sampled at baseline, cycle 4 day 1, and cycle 7 day 1. The J segment lost 0 bases and the V segment lost 4 bases, leaving 6 bases of the junction unmatched. The CDR3 is 16 amino acids. Germline V gene sequence: CDR1 MGHRA, CDR2 YSYEKL. A remark on this clone: Antigen: not known.

The V and J genes are TRBV4-1 and TRBJ2-1, with 7 bases lining up with TRBD2. Sequences were derived from CD4+ or CD8+ T cells sorted from blood, sampled in a trial of the OX40 agonist ivuxolimab. This receptor was taken from an adult with an advanced solid tumor such as melanoma, head and neck, liver or kidney cancer. The CDR3 region is CASSREAGSSYNEQFF. CDR3 nucleotide sequence: TGCGCCAGCAGCCGGGAAGCGGGAAGCTCCTACAATGAGCAGTTCTTC.